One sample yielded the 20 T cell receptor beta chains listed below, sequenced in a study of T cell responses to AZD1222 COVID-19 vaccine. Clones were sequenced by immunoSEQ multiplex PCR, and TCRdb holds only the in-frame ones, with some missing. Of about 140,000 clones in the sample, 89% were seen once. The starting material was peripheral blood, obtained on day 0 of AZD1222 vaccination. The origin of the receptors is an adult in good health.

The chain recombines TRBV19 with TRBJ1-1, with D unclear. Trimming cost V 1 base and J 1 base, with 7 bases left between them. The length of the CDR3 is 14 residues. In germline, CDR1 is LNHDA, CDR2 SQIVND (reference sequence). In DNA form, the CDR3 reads TGTGCCAGTAGTATAGGAGGGCAGAACACTGAAGCTTTCTTT. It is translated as CASSIGGQNTEAFF.

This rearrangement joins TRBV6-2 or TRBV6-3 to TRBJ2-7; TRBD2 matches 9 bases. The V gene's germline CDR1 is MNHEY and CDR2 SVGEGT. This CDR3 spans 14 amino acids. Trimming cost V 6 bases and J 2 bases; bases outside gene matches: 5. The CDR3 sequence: CASSPLAGAYEQYF. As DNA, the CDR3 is TGTGCCAGCAGCCCTTTAGCGGGGGCCTACGAGCAGTACTTC.

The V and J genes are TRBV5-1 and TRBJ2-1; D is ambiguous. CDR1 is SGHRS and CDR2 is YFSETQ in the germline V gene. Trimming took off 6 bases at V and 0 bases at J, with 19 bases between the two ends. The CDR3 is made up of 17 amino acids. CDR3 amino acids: CASIQAPAASSYNEQFF. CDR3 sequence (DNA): TGCGCCAGCATCCAGGCTCCGGCGGCGAGCTCCTACAATGAGCAGTTCTTC. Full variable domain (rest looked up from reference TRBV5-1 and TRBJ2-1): KAGVTQTPRYLIKTRGQQVTLSCSPISGHRSVSWYQQTPGQGLQFLFEYFSETQRNKGNFPGRFSGRQFSNSRSEMNVSTLELGDSALYLCASIQAPAASSYNEQFFGPGTRLTVL.

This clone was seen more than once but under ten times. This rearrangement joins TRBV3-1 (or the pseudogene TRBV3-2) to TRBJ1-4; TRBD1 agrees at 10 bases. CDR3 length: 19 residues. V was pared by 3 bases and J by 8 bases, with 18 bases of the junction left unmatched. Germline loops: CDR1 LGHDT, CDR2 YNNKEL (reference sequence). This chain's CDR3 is CASSQFRIKTGQGKEKLFF. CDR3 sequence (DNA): TGTGCCAGCAGCCAGTTTCGGATTAAAACGGGACAGGGGAAGGAAAAACTGTTTTTT.

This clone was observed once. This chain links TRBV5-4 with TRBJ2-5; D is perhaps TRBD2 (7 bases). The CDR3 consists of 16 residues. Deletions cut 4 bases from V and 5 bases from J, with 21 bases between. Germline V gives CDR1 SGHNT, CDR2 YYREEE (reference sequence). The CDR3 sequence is CASSTGLGGGGETQYF. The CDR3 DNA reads TGTGCCAGCAGCACCGGCCTTGGCGGGGGCGGGGAGACCCAGTACTTC.

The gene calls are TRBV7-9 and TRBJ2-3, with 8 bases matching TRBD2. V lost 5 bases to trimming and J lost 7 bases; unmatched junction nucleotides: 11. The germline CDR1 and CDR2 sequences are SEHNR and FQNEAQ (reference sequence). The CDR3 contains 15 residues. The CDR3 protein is CASSPPTGGPNTQYF. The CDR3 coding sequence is TGTGCCAGCAGCCCCCCCACGGGGGGGCCAAATACGCAGTATTTT. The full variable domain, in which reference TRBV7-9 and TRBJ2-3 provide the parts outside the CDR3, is DTGVSQNPRHKITKRGQNVTFRCDPISEHNRLYWYRQTLGQGPEFLTYFQNEAQLEKSRLLSDRFSAERPKGSFSTLEIQRTEQGDSAMYLCASSPPTGGPNTQYFGPGTRLTVL.

The CDR3 sequence: CASSESAAPYEQYF. CDR3 nucleotides: TGCGCCAGCAGTGAGAGTGCAGCACCTTACGAGCAGTACTTC. V is TRBV10-2 and J is TRBJ2-7; no reliable D call. Germline V lookup: CDR1 WSHSY, CDR2 SAAADI. V lost 2 bases and J 4 bases, leaving 12 bases between the germline ends. The CDR3 covers 14 residues.

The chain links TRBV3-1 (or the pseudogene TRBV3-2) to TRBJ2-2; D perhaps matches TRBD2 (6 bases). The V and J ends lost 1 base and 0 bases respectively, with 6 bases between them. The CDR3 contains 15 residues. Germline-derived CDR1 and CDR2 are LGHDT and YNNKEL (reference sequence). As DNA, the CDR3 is TGTGCCAGCAGCCAAGGACTAGCGAACACCGGGGAGCTGTTTTTT. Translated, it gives CASSQGLANTGELFF.

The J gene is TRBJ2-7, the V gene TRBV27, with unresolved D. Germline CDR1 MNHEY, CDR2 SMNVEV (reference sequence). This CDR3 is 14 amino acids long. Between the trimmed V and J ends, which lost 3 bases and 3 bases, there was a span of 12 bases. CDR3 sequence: CASSFDGTDYEQYF. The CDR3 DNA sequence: TGTGCCAGCAGTTTTGACGGAACGGACTACGAGCAGTACTTC.

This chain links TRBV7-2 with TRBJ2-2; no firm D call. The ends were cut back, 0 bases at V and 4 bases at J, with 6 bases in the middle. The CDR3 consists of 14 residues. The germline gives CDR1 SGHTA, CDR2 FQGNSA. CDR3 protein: CASSLAISTGELFF. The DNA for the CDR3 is TGTGCCAGCAGCTTAGCAATATCCACCGGGGAGCTGTTTTTT.

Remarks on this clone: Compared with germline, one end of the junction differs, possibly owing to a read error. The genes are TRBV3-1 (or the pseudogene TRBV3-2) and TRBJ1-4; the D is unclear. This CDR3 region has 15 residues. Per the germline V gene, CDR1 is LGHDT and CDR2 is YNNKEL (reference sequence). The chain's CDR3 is CASRQGDKGNEKLFF. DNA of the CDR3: TGTGCCAGCAGACAAGGCGACAAGGGTAATGAAAAACTGTTTTTT.

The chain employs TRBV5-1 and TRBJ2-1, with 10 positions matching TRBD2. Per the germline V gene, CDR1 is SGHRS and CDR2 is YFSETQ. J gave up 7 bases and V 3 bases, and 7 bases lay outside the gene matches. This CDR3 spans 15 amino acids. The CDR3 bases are TGCGCCAGCAGCTGGGTCGCTAGCGGGAGTAATGAGCAGTTCTTC. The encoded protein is CASSWVASGSNEQFF. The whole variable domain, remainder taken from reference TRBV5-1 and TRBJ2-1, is KAGVTQTPRYLIKTRGQQVTLSCSPISGHRSVSWYQQTPGQGLQFLFEYFSETQRNKGNFPGRFSGRQFSNSRSEMNVSTLELGDSALYLCASSWVASGSNEQFFGPGTRLTVL.

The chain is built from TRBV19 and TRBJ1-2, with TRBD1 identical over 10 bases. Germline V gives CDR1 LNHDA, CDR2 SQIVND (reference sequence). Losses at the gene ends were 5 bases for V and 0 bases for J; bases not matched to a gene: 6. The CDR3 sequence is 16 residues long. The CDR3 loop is CASSSLGTGANYGYTF. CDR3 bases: TGTGCCAGTAGTTCCCTCGGGACAGGGGCTAACTATGGCTACACCTTC.

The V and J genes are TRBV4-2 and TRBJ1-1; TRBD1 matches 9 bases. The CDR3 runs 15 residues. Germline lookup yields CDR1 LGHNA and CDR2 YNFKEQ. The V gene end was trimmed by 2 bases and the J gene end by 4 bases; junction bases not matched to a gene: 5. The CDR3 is CASSQPTGGLTEAFF. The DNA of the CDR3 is TGTGCCAGCAGCCAACCGACAGGGGGACTCACTGAAGCTTTCTTT.

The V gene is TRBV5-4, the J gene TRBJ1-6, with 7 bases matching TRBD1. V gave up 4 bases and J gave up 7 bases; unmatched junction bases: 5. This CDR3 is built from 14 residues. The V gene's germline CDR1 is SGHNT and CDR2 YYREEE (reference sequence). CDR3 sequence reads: CASSPNRGNSPLHF. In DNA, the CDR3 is TGTGCCAGCAGCCCGAACAGGGGAAATTCACCCCTCCACTTT.

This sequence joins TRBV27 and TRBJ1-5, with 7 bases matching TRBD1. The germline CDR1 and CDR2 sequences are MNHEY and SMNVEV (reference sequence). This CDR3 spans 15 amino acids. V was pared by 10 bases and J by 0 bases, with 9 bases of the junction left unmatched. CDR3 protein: CATRDRTFSNQPQHF. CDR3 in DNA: TGTGCCACCCGGGACAGAACCTTTAGCAATCAGCCCCAGCATTTT.

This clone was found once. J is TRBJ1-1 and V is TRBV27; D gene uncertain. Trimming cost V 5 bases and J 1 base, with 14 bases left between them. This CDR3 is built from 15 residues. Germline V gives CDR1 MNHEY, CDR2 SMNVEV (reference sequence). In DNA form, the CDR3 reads TGTGCCAGCAGTCCCGGGTTGGGTGGGAACACTGAAGCTTTCTTT. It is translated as CASSPGLGGNTEAFF.

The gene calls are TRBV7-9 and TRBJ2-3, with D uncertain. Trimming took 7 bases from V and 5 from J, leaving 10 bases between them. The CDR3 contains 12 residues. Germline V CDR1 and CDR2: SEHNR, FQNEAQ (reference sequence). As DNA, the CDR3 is TGTGCCAGCACCCCATCTCAAGATACGCAGTATTTT. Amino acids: CASTPSQDTQYF.

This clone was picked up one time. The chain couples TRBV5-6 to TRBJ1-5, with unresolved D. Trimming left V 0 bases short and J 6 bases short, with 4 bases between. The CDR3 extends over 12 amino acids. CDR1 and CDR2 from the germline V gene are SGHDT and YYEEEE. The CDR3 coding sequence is TGTGCCAGCAGCTTGGGTACTCAGCCCCAGCATTTT. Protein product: CASSLGTQPQHF. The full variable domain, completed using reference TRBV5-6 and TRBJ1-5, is DAGVTQSPTHLIKTRGQQVTLRCSPKSGHDTVSWYQQALGQGPQFIFQYYEEEERQRGNFPDRFSGHQFPNYSSELNVNALLLGDSALYLCASSLGTQPQHFGDGTRLSIL.

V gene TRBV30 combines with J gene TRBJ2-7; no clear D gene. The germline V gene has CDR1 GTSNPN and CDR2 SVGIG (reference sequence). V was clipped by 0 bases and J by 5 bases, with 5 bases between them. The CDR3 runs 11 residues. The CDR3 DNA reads TGTGCCTGGAGTGTAACGGACGAGCAGTACTTC. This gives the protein CAWSVTDEQYF.